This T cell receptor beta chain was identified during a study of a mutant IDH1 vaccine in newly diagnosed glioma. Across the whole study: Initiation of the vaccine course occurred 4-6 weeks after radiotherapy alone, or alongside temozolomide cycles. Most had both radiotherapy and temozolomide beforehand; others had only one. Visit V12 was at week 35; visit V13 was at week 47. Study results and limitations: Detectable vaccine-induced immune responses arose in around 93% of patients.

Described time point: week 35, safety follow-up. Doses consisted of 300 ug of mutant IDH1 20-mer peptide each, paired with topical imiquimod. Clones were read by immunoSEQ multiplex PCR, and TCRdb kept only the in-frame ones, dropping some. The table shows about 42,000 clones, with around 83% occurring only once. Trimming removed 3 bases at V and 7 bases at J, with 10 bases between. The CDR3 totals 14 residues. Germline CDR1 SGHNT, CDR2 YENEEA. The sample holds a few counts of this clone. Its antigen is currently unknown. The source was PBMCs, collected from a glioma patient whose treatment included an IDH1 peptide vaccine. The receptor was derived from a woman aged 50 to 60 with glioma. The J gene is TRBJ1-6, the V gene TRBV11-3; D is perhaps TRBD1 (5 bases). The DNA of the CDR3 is TGTGCCAGCAGCTTCGGACACCAGAATTCACCCCTCCACTTT. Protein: CASSFGHQNSPLHF.